This TCR beta chain is drawn from a study of CXCR3-negative and CXCR3-positive naive CD8 T cells. The CDR3 contains 13 residues. Germline lookup yields CDR1 MNHEY and CDR2 SMNVEV (reference sequence). Identification of naive CD8+ T cells rested on CD45RO-CCR7+CD27+CD95- status. The libraries of TRB cDNA were prepared using 5' RACE with UMI labels. TCRdb re-called the 5' RACE reads; one entry per CDR3 protein, DNA not given. The sample's table shows 40,000 to 50,000 distinct CDR3 sequences. This receptor was identified in a human donor in good health. Some clones in this sample may be carry-over from other donors' samples. Sequenced material: naive CXCR3- CD8+ T cells from blood. The subset denotes: CD45RO-CCR7+CD27+CD95- naive CD8+ T cells lacking CXCR3 (TNR3-). This chain connects TRBV27 to TRBJ2-3; the TRBD1 assignment by TCRdb is unverifiable without DNA. The CDR3: CASSPGTTDTQYF.